The rows below give T cell receptor beta chains drawn from one sample of a study of cytomegalovirus exposure and HLA in healthy donors. The data were produced by immunoSEQ multiplex PCR, yet TCRdb's version contains in-frame clones alone and is incomplete. The table shows about 220,000 clones, with about 90% occurring only once. Sequencing used PBMCs. The receptors were gathered from a woman between 18 and 29 years old in good health and CMV-seronegative. CDR3s leave out the opening cysteine and the closing phenylalanine or tryptophan.

V	J	CDR3
TRBV5-6	TRBJ1-2	ASSYAGIGDRDHGYT
TRBV27	TRBJ1-1	ASSPLEDTEAF
TRBV7-3	TRBJ2-3	ASSTTGPTDTQY
TRBV28	TRBJ1-1	ASSLQGARVNTEAF
TRBV2	TRBJ1-1	ASSEWEGTEAF
TRBV29-1	TRBJ2-1	SVAGLGSGEQF
TRBV27	TRBJ1-2	ASSSLRDRFSGYT
TRBV23-1	TRBJ1-1	ASSLKQEPTEAF
TRBV6-1	TRBJ2-7	ASSRAPRGDEQY
TRBV5-4	TRBJ2-2	ASTHSVNTGELF
TRBV7-3	TRBJ2-5	ASSPGQGETQY
TRBV5-4	TRBJ2-1	ASSSRTGGSYNEQF
TRBV6-5	TRBJ2-7	ASSSGRNGYEQY
TRBV18	TRBJ1-1	ASSPIQGATEAF
TRBV7-2	TRBJ2-5	ASSSAPGGTQY
TRBV5-6	TRBJ2-7	ASSFPLEPDPYEQY
TRBV2	TRBJ2-1	ASSRDGWEQF
TRBV5-6	TRBJ2-5	ASSLVDRVGETQY
TRBV28	TRBJ2-7	ASRFGTGRYEQY
TRBV2	TRBJ2-1	ASRKDSSEQF
TRBV7-9	TRBJ2-7	ASSLELGDSSYEQY
TRBV11-3	TRBJ1-1	ASSPGGLGVAF
TRBV19	TRBJ2-1	ASSIGQGHNEQF
TRBV28	TRBJ1-2	ASSFWDRPTYGYT
TRBV18	TRBJ1-1	ASSPRGSTEAF